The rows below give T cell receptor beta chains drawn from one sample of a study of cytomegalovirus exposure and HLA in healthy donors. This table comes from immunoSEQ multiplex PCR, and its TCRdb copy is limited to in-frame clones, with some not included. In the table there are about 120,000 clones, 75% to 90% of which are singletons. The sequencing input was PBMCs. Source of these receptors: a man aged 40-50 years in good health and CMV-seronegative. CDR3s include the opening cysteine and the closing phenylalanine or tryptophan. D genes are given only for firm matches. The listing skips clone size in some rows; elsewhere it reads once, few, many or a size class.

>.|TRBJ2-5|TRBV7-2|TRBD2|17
TGTGCCAGCAGCTTACAGGTAGCGGGAGGGCCACACGAGACCCAGTACTTC
CASSLQVAGGPHETQYF
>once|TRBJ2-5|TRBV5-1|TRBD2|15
TGCGCCAGCAGCTCGGGAACTAGCGGGGCAGAGACCCAGTACTTC
CASSSGTSGAETQYF
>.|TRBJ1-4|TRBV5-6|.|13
TGTGCCAGCAGCTTGTCTTTGAGTGAAAAACTGTTTTTT
CASSLSLSEKLFF
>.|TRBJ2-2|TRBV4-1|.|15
TGCGCCAGCAGCCAAGCGGTGGACAGCACCGGGGAGCTGTTTTTT
CASSQAVDSTGELFF
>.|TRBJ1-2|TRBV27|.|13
TGTGCCAGCAGTTTAACAGGGCGGAATGGCTACACCTTC
CASSLTGRNGYTF
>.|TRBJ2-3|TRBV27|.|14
TGTGCCAGCAGTCTCACTCCTAGCACAGATACGCAGTATTTT
CASSLTPSTDTQYF
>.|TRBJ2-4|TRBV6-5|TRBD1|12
TGTGCCAGCAGAGACAGGGATGACAGTCAGTACTTC
CASRDRDDSQYF
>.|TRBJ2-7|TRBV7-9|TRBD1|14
TGTGCCAGCAGCGGAAGGACAGGGGTCTACGAGCAGTACTTC
CASSGRTGVYEQYF
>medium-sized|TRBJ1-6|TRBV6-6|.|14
TGTGCCAGCAGCTCGTCCGGGGTAAATTCACCCCTCCACTTT
CASSSSGVNSPLHF
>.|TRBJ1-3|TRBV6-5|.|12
TGTGCCAGCACCTCAGGGGGAAACACCATATATTTT
CASTSGGNTIYF
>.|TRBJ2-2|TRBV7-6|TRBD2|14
TGTGCCAGCAGGGGTCTAGCGGACACCGGGGAGCTGTTTTTT
CASRGLADTGELFF
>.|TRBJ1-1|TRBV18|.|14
TGTGCCAGCTCACCACTCGGGGGGAACACTGAAGCTTTCTTT
CASSPLGGNTEAFF
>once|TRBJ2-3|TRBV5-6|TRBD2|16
TGTGCCAGCAGCTTGGGAAGCGGGGGGGCCGTAGATACGCAGTATTTT
CASSLGSGGAVDTQYF
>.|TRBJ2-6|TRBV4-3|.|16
TGCGCCAGCAGCCAAGATGGGGACTCCGGGGCCAACGGCCTGACTTTC
CASSQDGDSGANGLTF
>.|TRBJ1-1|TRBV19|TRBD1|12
TGTGCCAGCGGGGACAGGGTCTCTGAAGCTTTCTTT
CASGDRVSEAFF
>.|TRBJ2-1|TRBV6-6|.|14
TGTGCCACCAAGTCCGGGACTGTATTGGGTGAGCAGTTCTTC
CATKSGTVLGEQFF
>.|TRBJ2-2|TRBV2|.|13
TGTGCCAGCGGGGGGGCCAGCGCCGGGGAGCTGTTTTTT
CASGGASAGELFF
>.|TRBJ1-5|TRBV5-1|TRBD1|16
TGCGCCAGCAGCTTGGGGACAACAGGGGGCAATCAGCCCCAGCATTTT
CASSLGTTGGNQPQHF
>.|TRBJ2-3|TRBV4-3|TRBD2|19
TGCGCCAGCAGCCAAGATTTGTCTAGCGGGGGGCCGTTTCCAGATACGCAGTATTTT
CASSQDLSSGGPFPDTQYF
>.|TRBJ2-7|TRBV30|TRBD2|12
TGTGCCTATCTCAGCGGGAGTTACGAGCAGTACTTC
CAYLSGSYEQYF
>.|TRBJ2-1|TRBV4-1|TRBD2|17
TGCGCCAGCAGCCAAGATCTAGCGGGGGCCTGGGGGAATGGGCAGTTCTTC
CASSQDLAGAWGNGQFF
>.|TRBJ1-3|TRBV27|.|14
TGTGCCAGCAGTTTACCAGGTGGTAGAAACACCATATATTTT
CASSLPGGRNTIYF
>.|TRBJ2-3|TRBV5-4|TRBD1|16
TGTGCCAGCAGCTTGGCGGCGGGACAGGGAACAGATACGCAGTATTTT
CASSLAAGQGTDTQYF
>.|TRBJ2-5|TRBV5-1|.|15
TGCGCCAGCAGCTCTGAGCCTGGGGGCACGGAGACCCAGTACTTC
CASSSEPGGTETQYF
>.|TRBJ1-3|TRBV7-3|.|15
TGTGCCAGCAGCCCCACGGGGGGCTCTGGAAACACCATATATTTT
CASSPTGGSGNTIYF
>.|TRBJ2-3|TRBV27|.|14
TGTGCCAGCAGTTTGGGGCTAGCGACAGATACGCAGTATTTT
CASSLGLATDTQYF
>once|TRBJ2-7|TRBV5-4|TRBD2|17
TGTGCCAGCAGCCTGGGAGGACTAGCGGGAGGGCCCCACGAGCAGTACTTC
CASSLGGLAGGPHEQYF
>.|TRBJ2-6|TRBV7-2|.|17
TGTGCCAGCAGCCCCAAGGGGGGGGGATCTGGGGCCAACGTCCTGACTTTC
CASSPKGGGSGANVLTF
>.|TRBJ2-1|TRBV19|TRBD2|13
TGTGCCAGTATGCCTAGCGGGGCCGATGAGCAGTTCTTC
CASMPSGADEQFF
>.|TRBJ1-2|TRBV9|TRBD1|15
TGTGCCAGCACCCCAGGTTCCAGGACAGGCTATGGCTACACCTTC
CASTPGSRTGYGYTF
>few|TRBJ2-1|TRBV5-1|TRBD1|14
TGCGCCAGCAGCTTGGGACAGGGGGCGACTTCTCAGTTCTTC
CASSLGQGATSQFF
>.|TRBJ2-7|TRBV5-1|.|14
TGCGCCAGCAGCTTGGACATAGGCCACTACGAGCAGTACTTC
CASSLDIGHYEQYF
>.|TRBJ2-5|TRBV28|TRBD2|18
TGTGCCAGCAGTCTCCACCGGGGTAGCGGGACCTTGCAAGAGACCCAGTACTTC
CASSLHRGSGTLQETQYF
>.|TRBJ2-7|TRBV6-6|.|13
TGTGCCAGCACCCGCCCGGACAGCTACGAGCAGTACTTC
CASTRPDSYEQYF
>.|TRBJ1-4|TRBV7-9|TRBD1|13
TGTGCCAGCAGCTCGACAGGGGTTGAAAAACTGTTTTTT
CASSSTGVEKLFF
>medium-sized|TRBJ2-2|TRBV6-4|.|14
TGTGCCAGCAGTGTCGGGTTACCAACCGGGGAGCTGTTTTTT
CASSVGLPTGELFF
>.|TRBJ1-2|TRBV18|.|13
TGTGCCAGCTCACCAGGTTCGCAGAATGGCTACACCTTC
CASSPGSQNGYTF
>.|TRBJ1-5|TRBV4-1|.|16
TGCGCCAGCAGCCACCAAGCGGGCTATAGCAATCAGCCCCAGCATTTT
CASSHQAGYSNQPQHF
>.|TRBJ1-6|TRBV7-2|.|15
TGTGCCAGCAGCTTAGTGGGACGGGGACTTTCACCCCTCCACTTT
CASSLVGRGLSPLHF
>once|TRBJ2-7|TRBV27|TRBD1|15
TGTGCCAGCAGTCCAGGGACAGGGATTTCCTACGAGCAGTACTTC
CASSPGTGISYEQYF
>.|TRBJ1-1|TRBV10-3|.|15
TGTGCCATCAGTGAGACACCCGGAGAGAACACTGAAGCTTTCTTT
CAISETPGENTEAFF
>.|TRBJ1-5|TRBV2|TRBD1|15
TGTGCCAGCACAGGACCGGACAGGGATGATCAGCCCCAGCATTTT
CASTGPDRDDQPQHF
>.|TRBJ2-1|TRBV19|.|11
TGTGCCAGTAGTCTAGGAGGTGAGCAGTTCTTC
CASSLGGEQFF
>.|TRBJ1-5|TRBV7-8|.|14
TGTGCCAGCAGCTTAGGGTCGGAGGGTCAGCCCCAGCATTTT
CASSLGSEGQPQHF
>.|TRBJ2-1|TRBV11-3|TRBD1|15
TGTGCCAGCAGCCACCGGGACAGGTCCTACAATGAGCAGTTCTTC
CASSHRDRSYNEQFF
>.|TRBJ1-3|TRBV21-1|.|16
TGTGCCAGCAGCAAGACAGGATTCTTCTCTGGAAACACCATATATTTT
CASSKTGFFSGNTIYF
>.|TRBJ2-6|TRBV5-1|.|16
TGCGCCAGCAGCATATACTCAGGGGCTGGGGCCAACGTCCTGACTTTC
CASSIYSGAGANVLTF
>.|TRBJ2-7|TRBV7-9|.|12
TGTGCCAGCAGCACTAGGGACTACGAGCAGTACTTC
CASSTRDYEQYF
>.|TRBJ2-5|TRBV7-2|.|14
TGTGCCAGCAGCTTAGGGTTCCTGCGGGAGACCCAGTACTTC
CASSLGFLRETQYF
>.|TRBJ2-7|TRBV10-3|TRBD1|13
TGTGCCATCAGCACGGGACAGAACTACGAGCAGTACTTC
CAISTGQNYEQYF
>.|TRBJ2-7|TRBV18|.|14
TGTGCCAGCTCCCCCCCGACTAGGCATGTTGAGCAGTACTTC
CASSPPTRHVEQYF
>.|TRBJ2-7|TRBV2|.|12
TGTGCCAGCTCCCCGGTAAGCTACGAGCAGTACTTC
CASSPVSYEQYF